What follows are 15 T cell receptor beta chains derived from one specimen sequenced in a study of blood T cell repertoires in COVID-19. Sequencing used immunoSEQ multiplex PCR; TCRdb keeps in-frame clones, though not all of them. The sample has about 170,000 clones; about 86% are singletons. The sequenced material came from peripheral blood. The receptor source for this set is a human donor with acute or convalescent COVID-19. The donor label of this sample is uncertain.

V is TRBV11-2 and J is TRBJ1-6, with 7 bases fitting TRBD1. From germline, CDR1 is SGHAT and CDR2 FQNNGV. After removal of 2 bases from V and 8 bases from J, the junction contained 9 bases not matched to a gene. This CDR3 region has 16 residues. CDR3: CASSLSSRGRHSPLHF. CDR3 bases: TGTGCCAGCAGCTTATCCTCGAGGGGGCGGCATTCACCCCTCCACTTT.

This chain uses TRBV5-1 with TRBJ2-1, with 9 bases matching TRBD2. Germline CDR1 reads SGHRS; CDR2 reads YFSETQ. With V trimmed by 0 bases and J by 6 bases, 4 bases remained unmatched. The CDR3 has 15 residues. The CDR3 coding sequence is TGCGCCAGCAGCTTGGTGCGGGGGGGCATCAATGAGCAGTTCTTC. It is translated as CASSLVRGGINEQFF.

The chain employs TRBV15 and TRBJ2-2; TRBD2 aligns across 11 bases. This CDR3 is built from 16 residues. The junction had 4 bases not matched to a gene; V was cut back by 0 bases and J by 7 bases. Germline V CDR1 and CDR2: LNHNV, YYDKDF (reference sequence). The CDR3 is CATSRDRTSGGGELFF. The CDR3 DNA follows: TGTGCCACCAGCAGAGATCGAACTAGCGGGGGCGGGGAGCTGTTTTTT.

The gene calls are TRBV11-2 and TRBJ1-1, with 11 positions matching TRBD1. The V gene end was trimmed by 4 bases and the J gene end by 7 bases; junction bases not matched to a gene: 5. The CDR3 runs 14 residues. Per the germline V gene, CDR1 is SGHAT and CDR2 is FQNNGV. CDR3 residues: CASSSPDRGLEAFF. The CDR3, as DNA: TGTGCCAGCAGCTCCCCGGACAGGGGGCTTGAAGCTTTCTTT.

The chain is built from TRBV9 and TRBJ2-5, with a possible D match to TRBD2 (6 bases). The CDR3 runs 16 residues. Germline-derived CDR1 and CDR2 are SGDLS and YYNGEE. V was pared by 3 bases and J by 5 bases, with 20 bases between. The CDR3 here is CASSADTAGWGETQYF. The CDR3 DNA sequence: TGTGCCAGCAGCGCGGATACAGCGGGTTGGGGGGAGACCCAGTACTTC.

J is TRBJ2-5 and V is TRBV6-5; 8 bases are a match to TRBD2. CDR3 length: 16 amino acids. The junction had 9 bases not matched to a gene; V was cut back by 1 base and J by 5 bases. The germline V gene has CDR1 MNHEY and CDR2 SVGAGI. CDR3 sequence reads: CASSYFRGGAGETQYF. The CDR3, as DNA: TGTGCCAGCAGTTACTTCCGGGGGGGCGCGGGGGAGACCCAGTACTTC.

The rearrangement uses TRBV7-2 and TRBJ2-1, with 8 bases identical to TRBD2. Germline V gives CDR1 SGHTA, CDR2 FQGNSA. The CDR3 is 17 amino acids. V lost 4 bases to trimming and J lost 8 bases; unmatched junction nucleotides: 16. In DNA form, the CDR3 reads TGTGCCAGCAGCTCGTTGGGGATAAGCGGGAGTGGGTATGAGCAGTTCTTC. It translates to CASSSLGISGSGYEQFF.

The chain links TRBV7-9 to TRBJ1-2, with TRBD1 matching over 8 bases. CDR1 and CDR2 (germline): SEHNR, FQNEAQ (reference sequence). This CDR3 has 15 amino acids. Trimming at V came to 3 bases and at J to 5 bases, leaving 8 bases not matched to a gene. In nucleotides, the CDR3 is TGTGCCAGCAGCTTGAAAGGACAGGGAGGGTATGGCTACACCTTC. Protein product: CASSLKGQGGYGYTF.

A single count supports this clone. This chain uses TRBV6-5 with TRBJ2-5; TRBD1 matches 7 bases. CDR3 length: 15 amino acids. J gave up 2 bases and V 5 bases, and 8 bases lay outside the gene matches. Germline V gives CDR1 MNHEY, CDR2 SVGAGI. The CDR3 DNA follows: TGTGCCAGCAGTCCAACAGGGGTTCGGCAAGAGACCCAGTACTTC. It is translated as CASSPTGVRQETQYF.

J is TRBJ2-7 and V is TRBV27; 7 nucleotides line up with TRBD2. The V gene's germline CDR1 is MNHEY and CDR2 SMNVEV (reference sequence). The CDR3 has 16 amino acids. V lost 5 bases, J lost 4 bases, and 14 bases stayed unmatched. CDR3 protein: CASSKQDGGGRYEQYF. The CDR3, as DNA: TGTGCCAGCAGTAAGCAGGATGGGGGGGGACGATACGAGCAGTACTTC.

This chain connects TRBV5-8 to TRBJ2-2; no reliable D call. The CDR3 is 12 amino acids. Trimming shortened V by 4 bases and J by 6 bases, and 7 bases separated the two germline ends. Germline loops: CDR1 SGHTS, CDR2 YDEGEE. The CDR3 sequence is CASSKLAGELFF. The CDR3, as DNA: TGTGCCAGCAGCAAACTTGCCGGGGAGCTGTTTTTT. Supplemented by reference TRBV5-8 and TRBJ2-2, the full variable domain reads EAGVTQSPTHLIKTRGQQATLRCSPISGHTSVYWYQQALGLGLQFLLWYDEGEERNRGNFPPRFSGRQFPNYSSELNVNALELEDSALYLCASSKLAGELFFGEGSRLTVL.

Comments on this clone: A junction end diverges from the germline sequence, so it may reflect a read error. The V and J genes are TRBV5-1 and TRBJ2-2, with D uncertain. Germline CDR1 reads SGHRS; CDR2 reads YFSETQ. The CDR3 spans 14 residues. The CDR3 region has the DNA TGCGCCACCAGCCCTTCACTCGACACCGGGGAGCTGTTTTTT. It translates to CATSPSLDTGELFF.

V usage is TRBV7-9 and J usage is TRBJ1-2; 7 bases match TRBD1. This CDR3 has 14 residues. Trimming removed 2 bases from V and 7 bases from J; junction bases left unmatched: 7. Germline CDR1 and CDR2: SEHNR and FQNEAQ (reference sequence). This CDR3 reads CASSLIGGVSGYTF. The CDR3 DNA reads TGTGCCAGCAGCTTAATAGGGGGCGTCTCTGGCTACACCTTC. Based on the CDR3 plus reference TRBV7-9 and TRBJ1-2, the full variable domain is DTGVSQNPRHKITKRGQNVTFRCDPISEHNRLYWYRQTLGQGPEFLTYFQNEAQLEKSRLLSDRFSAERPKGSFSTLEIQRTEQGDSAMYLCASSLIGGVSGYTFGSGTRLTVV.

This clone was detected only once. CDR3 DNA sequence: TGTGCCAGCAGCCCACAACCCTACGAGCAGTACTTC. Its protein is CASSPQPYEQYF. The J gene is TRBJ2-7, the V gene TRBV7-9; D uncertain. The V gene lost 5 bases and the J gene lost 2 bases, with 7 bases spanning the gap. The CDR3 is made up of 12 amino acids. In germline, CDR1 is SEHNR, CDR2 FQNEAQ (reference sequence).

This clone was recorded a few times. The rearrangement uses TRBV28 and TRBJ1-2, with 9 bases lining up with TRBD1. The V segment lost 7 bases and the J segment 4 bases; nucleotides outside the gene matches: 7. The CDR3 has 14 amino acids. The germline V gene has CDR1 MDHEN and CDR2 SYDVKM. Written as DNA, the CDR3 is TGTGCCAGCATATTCTCGGGACAGGGCTATGGCTACACCTTC. It is translated as CASIFSGQGYGYTF.